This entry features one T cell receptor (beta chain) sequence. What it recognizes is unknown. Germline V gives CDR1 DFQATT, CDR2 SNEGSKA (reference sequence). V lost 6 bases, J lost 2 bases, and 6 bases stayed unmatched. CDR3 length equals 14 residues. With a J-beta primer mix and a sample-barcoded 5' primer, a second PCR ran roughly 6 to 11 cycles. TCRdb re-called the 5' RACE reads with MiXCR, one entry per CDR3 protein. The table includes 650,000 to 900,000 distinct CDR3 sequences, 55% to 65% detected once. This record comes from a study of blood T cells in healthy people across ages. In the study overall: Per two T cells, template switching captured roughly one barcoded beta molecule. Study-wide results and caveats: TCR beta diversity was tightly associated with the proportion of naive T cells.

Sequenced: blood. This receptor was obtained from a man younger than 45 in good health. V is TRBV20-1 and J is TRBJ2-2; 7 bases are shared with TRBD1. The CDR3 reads CSAAGTDNTGELFF. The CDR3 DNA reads TGCAGTGCCGCCGGGACAGATAACACCGGGGAGCTGTTTTTT.